This TCR beta chain was identified in a study of T cell repertoires in cytomegalovirus infection. Study context: CMV epitopes in the study were HLA-C-restricted (recently identified) and HLA-B-restricted (well studied). Public TCR beta signatures provided an indication of both CMV infection and a matching HLA type. Study results and caveats: Ex vivo responses were dominated by HLA-C-restricted CMV-specific TCR beta clonotypes.

The table lists this clonotype with a few counts. What it binds is unknown. Using its own MiXCR run on the reads, TCRdb lists one record per CDR3 protein. The sample has approximately 1,000,000 distinct CDR3 sequences; roughly 31% are singletons. V lost 6 bases and J lost 5, with 11 bases in between. The CDR3 sequence is 12 residues long. This chain uses TRBV12-3 or TRBV12-4 with TRBJ2-7, with a tentative D call TRBD1 (6 bases). Sequences were derived from cultured CD8+ T cells from PBMCs, sampled from culture after CMV antigen stimulation. This clonotype originated in a human donor in good health (CMV status not recorded). Some clones in this sample may be carry-over from other donors' samples. The CDR3 DNA sequence: TGTGCCAGCAGCCCCGGACAGCACGAGCAGTACTTC. Translated: CASSPGQHEQYF.